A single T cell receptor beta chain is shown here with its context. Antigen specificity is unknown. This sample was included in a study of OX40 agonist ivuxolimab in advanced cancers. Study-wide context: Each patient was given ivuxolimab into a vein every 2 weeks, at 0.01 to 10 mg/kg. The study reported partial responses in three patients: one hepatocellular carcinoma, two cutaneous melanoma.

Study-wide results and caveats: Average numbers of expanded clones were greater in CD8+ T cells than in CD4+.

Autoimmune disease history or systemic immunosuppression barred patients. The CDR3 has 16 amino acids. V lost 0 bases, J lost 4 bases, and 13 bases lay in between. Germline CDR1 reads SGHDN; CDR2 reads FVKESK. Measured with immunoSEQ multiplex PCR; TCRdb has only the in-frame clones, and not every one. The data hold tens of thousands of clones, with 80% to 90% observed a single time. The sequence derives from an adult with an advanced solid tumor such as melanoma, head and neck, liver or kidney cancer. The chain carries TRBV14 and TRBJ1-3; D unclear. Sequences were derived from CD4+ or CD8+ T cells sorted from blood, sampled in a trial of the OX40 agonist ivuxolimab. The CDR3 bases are TGTGCCAGCAGCCAAGAGTCATGGGCTGTCGGAAACACCATATATTTT. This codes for CASSQESWAVGNTIYF.